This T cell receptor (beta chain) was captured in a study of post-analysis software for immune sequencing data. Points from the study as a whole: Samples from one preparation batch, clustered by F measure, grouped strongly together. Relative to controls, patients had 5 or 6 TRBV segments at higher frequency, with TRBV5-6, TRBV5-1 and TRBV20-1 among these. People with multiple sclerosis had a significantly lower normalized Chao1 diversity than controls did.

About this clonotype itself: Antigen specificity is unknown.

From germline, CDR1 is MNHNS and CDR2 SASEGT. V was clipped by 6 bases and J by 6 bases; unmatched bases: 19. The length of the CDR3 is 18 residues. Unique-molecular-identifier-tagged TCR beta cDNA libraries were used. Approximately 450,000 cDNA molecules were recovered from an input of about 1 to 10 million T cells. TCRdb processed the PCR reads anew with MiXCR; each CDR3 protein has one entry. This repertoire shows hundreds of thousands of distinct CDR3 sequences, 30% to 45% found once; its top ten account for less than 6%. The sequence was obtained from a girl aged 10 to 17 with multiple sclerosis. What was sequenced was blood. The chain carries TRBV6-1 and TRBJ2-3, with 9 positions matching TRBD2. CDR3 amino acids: CASRDARGRGGKGDTQYF. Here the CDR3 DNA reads TGTGCCAGCAGAGACGCGCGGGGGCGGGGGGGCAAAGGGGATACGCAGTATTTT.